This T cell receptor beta chain was retrieved from a study of CD8 T cells in ankylosing spondylitis. Study-level results: Clones tied to disease were said to be significantly enriched in matched ankylosing spondylitis synovial fluid.

One entry per CDR3 protein results from TCRdb running MiXCR on the 5' RACE reads. The sample has 150,000 or so distinct CDR3 sequences; approximately 20% are singletons. The CDR3 has 14 amino acids. Germline CDR1 SGHTA, CDR2 FQGNSA. V dropped 2 bases and J dropped 2 bases, with 8 bases sitting between them. In regard to this clonotype: As yet, its antigen is unknown.

The receptor comes from a male donor with ankylosing spondylitis or in good health (not recorded which). Specimen: blood, either unsorted or a sorted T cell fraction (not recorded which). The chain couples TRBV7-2 to TRBJ2-3; D call uncertain. The CDR3: CASSLRSNTDTQYF. Here the CDR3 DNA reads TGTGCCAGCAGCTTACGGTCCAACACAGATACGCAGTATTTT.